Listed here are 2 T cell receptor beta chains from one sample, sequenced in a study of cytomegalovirus exposure and HLA in healthy donors. Researchers ran the PCR with 60 Vbeta and 13 Jbeta primers. Profiling relied on immunoSEQ multiplex PCR, and the TCRdb table lists in-frame clones only, not all of them. The sample has more than 45,000 clones, 82% seen once. The sequencing sample was made of PBMCs. The receptors derive from a young man in good health and CMV-seronegative.

This chain connects TRBV7-9 to TRBJ2-1, with 10 positions matching TRBD2. Trimming removed 2 bases from V and 5 bases from J; junction bases left unmatched: 6. In germline, CDR1 is SEHNR, CDR2 FQNEAQ (reference sequence). This CDR3 region has 16 residues. For the CDR3, the DNA is TGTGCCAGCAGCTTACCGGGACTAGCGAGAGACAATGAGCAGTTCTTC. Its translation: CASSLPGLARDNEQFF. The full variable domain, in which reference TRBV7-9 and TRBJ2-1 provide the parts outside the CDR3, is DTGVSQNPRHKITKRGQNVTFRCDPISEHNRLYWYRQTLGQGPEFLTYFQNEAQLEKSRLLSDRFSAERPKGSFSTLEIQRTEQGDSAMYLCASSLPGLARDNEQFFGPGTRLTVL.

This chain uses TRBV10-2 with TRBJ1-2, with a tentative D call TRBD1 (5 bases). This CDR3 has 13 amino acids. The germline V gene has CDR1 WSHSY and CDR2 SAAADI. V was pared by 0 bases and J by 7 bases, with 9 bases between. The DNA of the CDR3 is TGCGCCAGCAGTGAGTCGGCTAGGGGTGGCTACACCTTC. Its translation: CASSESARGGYTF.